A selection of T cell receptor beta chains follows, all from one sample in a study of blood T cell repertoires in COVID-19. Profiling relied on immunoSEQ multiplex PCR, and the TCRdb table lists in-frame clones only, not all of them. The table shows 150,000 or so clones, with around 82% occurring only once. The sample was peripheral blood. All receptors come from a young man with active or convalescent COVID-19. CDR3s include the opening cysteine and the closing phenylalanine or tryptophan. A D gene is named only where the DNA matches it firmly. Part of the rows lack a size; the others show once, few, many or a class for expanded clones.

TRBV19	TRBD1	-	TRBJ1-5	CASSGRQGSNQPQHF	TGTGCCAGTAGTGGACGACAGGGGAGCAATCAGCCCCAGCATTTT
TRBV7-2	-	-	TRBJ2-7	CASSLDQLYYEQYF	TGTGCCAGCAGCTTAGATCAGTTATACTACGAGCAGTACTTC
TRBV9	-	-	TRBJ2-3	CASSVEWGHTSTDTQYF	TGTGCCAGCAGCGTAGAGTGGGGCCACACTAGCACAGATACGCAGTATTTT
TRBV6-4	-	-	TRBJ1-1	CASSENGEAFF	TGTGCCAGCAGTGAGAACGGTGAAGCTTTCTTT
TRBV6-4	TRBD2	-	TRBJ2-3	CASSDGLAGGSDTQYF	TGTGCCAGCAGTGACGGACTAGCGGGGGGGTCAGATACGCAGTATTTT
TRBV4-1	TRBD2	-	TRBJ2-3	CASSQVGLAGEPSTDTQYF	TGCGCCAGCAGCCAAGTTGGACTAGCGGGGGAACCTAGCACAGATACGCAGTATTTT
TRBV7-9	-	-	TRBJ1-6	CASSLAVSDSPLHF	TGTGCCAGCAGCTTGGCAGTCTCCGATTCACCCCTCCACTTT
TRBV24-1	-	few	TRBJ1-5	CATSNGNQPQHF	TGTGCCACCAGCAATGGCAATCAGCCCCAGCATTTT
TRBV6-1	-	-	TRBJ2-7	CASSELSSGNWGEQYF	TGTGCCAGCAGTGAACTATCGTCAGGGAATTGGGGCGAGCAGTACTTC
TRBV6-2/TRBV6-3	TRBD2	-	TRBJ2-1	CASSYWTSGYNEQFF	TGTGCCAGCAGTTACTGGACTAGCGGATACAATGAGCAGTTCTTC
TRBV2	TRBD1	-	TRBJ1-4	CATRQGYDEKLFF	TGTGCCACCAGACAGGGTTACGATGAAAAACTGTTTTTT
TRBV10-3	-	-	TRBJ1-2	CAISGGDYGYTF	TGTGCCATCAGTGGGGGAGACTATGGCTACACCTTC
TRBV28	TRBD2	-	TRBJ2-5	CASSPRHSGTSGSLPQETQYF	TGTGCCAGCAGCCCTAGACACTCCGGGACTAGCGGGAGTTTACCCCAAGAGACCCAGTACTTC
TRBV7-9	-	once	TRBJ2-7	CANPPGHPYEQYF	TGTGCCAATCCACCGGGACATCCCTACGAGCAGTACTTC
TRBV11-2	TRBD2	-	TRBJ2-1	CASIVTSGGPNEQFF	TGTGCCAGCATCGTAACTAGCGGGGGACCCAATGAGCAGTTCTTC
TRBV5-1	TRBD2	-	TRBJ2-5	CASSQMGTSGRARRETQYF	TGCGCCAGCAGCCAGATGGGGACTAGCGGGAGGGCGCGGCGAGAGACCCAGTACTTC
TRBV6-2/TRBV6-3	-	-	TRBJ1-1	CASSEEGEAFF	TGTGCCAGCAGTGAGGAGGGCGAAGCTTTCTTT
TRBV18	TRBD1	-	TRBJ1-3	CASSPLDRVSAAGNTIYF	TGTGCCAGCTCACCACTGGACAGGGTCAGCGCAGCCGGAAACACCATATATTTT
TRBV11-2	-	-	TRBJ2-3	CASSLGFRASPSTDTQYF	TGTGCCAGCAGCTTAGGATTTCGTGCGTCCCCTAGCACAGATACGCAGTATTTT
TRBV19	-	-	TRBJ1-6	CASTPQQAGNSPLHF	TGTGCCAGTACCCCCCAGCAGGCTGGAAATTCACCCCTCCACTTT
TRBV7-9	TRBD1	-	TRBJ1-3	CASSPGQGTGNTIYF	TGTGCCAGCAGCCCAGGACAGGGGACTGGAAACACCATATATTTT
TRBV28	TRBD2	-	TRBJ2-3	CASSLRRTSGRADTQYF	TGTGCCAGCAGTTTACGTAGGACTAGCGGGAGGGCAGATACGCAGTATTTT
TRBV30	-	-	TRBJ2-7	CAWAYSPGEQYF	TGTGCCTGGGCATATAGCCCGGGCGAGCAGTACTTC
TRBV19	TRBD1	-	TRBJ1-2	CASSMLRGKGYTF	TGTGCCAGTAGTATGCTCAGGGGGAAAGGCTACACCTTC